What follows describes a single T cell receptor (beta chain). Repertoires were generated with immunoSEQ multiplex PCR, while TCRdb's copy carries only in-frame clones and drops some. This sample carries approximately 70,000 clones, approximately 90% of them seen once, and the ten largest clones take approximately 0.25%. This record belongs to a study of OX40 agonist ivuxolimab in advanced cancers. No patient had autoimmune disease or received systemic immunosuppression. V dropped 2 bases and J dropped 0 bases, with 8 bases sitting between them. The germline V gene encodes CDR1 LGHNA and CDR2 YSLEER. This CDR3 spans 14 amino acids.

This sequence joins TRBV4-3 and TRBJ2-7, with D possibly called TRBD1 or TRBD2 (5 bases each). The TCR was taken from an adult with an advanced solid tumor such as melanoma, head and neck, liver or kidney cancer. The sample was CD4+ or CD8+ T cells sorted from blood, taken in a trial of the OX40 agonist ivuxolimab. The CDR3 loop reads CASSQTGTSYEQYF. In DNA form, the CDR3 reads TGCGCCAGCAGCCAAACCGGGACCTCCTACGAGCAGTACTTC.